This T cell receptor (beta chain) was observed in a study of radiotherapy plus CTLA-4 blockade in lung cancer (dated by TCRdb to between 2018 and 2020). At the level of the whole study: Among enrolled patients, around 18% had an objective response and 25% to 35% reached disease control. General study outcomes and caveats: The strongest predictors of response were reported to be early dynamic shifts in blood T cell clones along with a rise in serum interferon-beta following radiation. After treatment with radiotherapy and ipilimumab, TCR clones that originated in tumors expanded in peripheral blood.

Note on this clone: Its specific antigen is unknown. Base qualities are missing; no much larger clone stands one base away.

The germline V gene gives CDR1 as MDHEN and CDR2 as SYDVKM. Unmatched junction bases come to 16, with V trimmed by 5 bases and J by 8 bases. CDR3 length: 17 amino acids, cysteine to phenylalanine. The sequence is cut down to CDR3 DNA, 51 bases in frame from base 1. The study evaluated CTLA-4 blockade (ipilimumab) given together with focal radiation therapy in patients who had chemo-refractory metastatic non-small-cell lung cancer. The library relied on the immunoSEQ multiplex PCR assay. TCRdb provides this immuneACCESS table in a form limited to in-frame rearrangements. Some clones are lacking; in checked studies, under half of them reflect an unresolved V gene, and why the rest are absent is not known. The sample includes 60,000 to 70,000 clones, with approximately 79% observed a single time. 10% of the sample rests with the top ten.

The sequence links TRBV28 to TRBJ1-4; TRBD1 matches 8 bases in the middle. This receptor was identified in a human donor with non-small cell lung cancer who had a complete response to radiotherapy plus ipilimumab. The sequenced sample was peripheral blood, obtained from a patient treated with radiotherapy plus ipilimumab. The nucleotide sequence is TGTGCCAGCAGTCACCCCGACACAGGGGGGAGGCGGGAAAAACTGTTTTTT. Protein translation: CASSHPDTGGRREKLFF. The full variable domain, completed from the reference TRBV28 and TRBJ1-4 proteins outside the CDR3, reads DVKVTQSSRYLVKRTGEKVFLECVQDMDHENMFWYRQDPGLGLRLIYFSYDVKMKEKGDIPEGYSVSREKKERFSLILESASTNQTSMYLCASSHPDTGGRREKLFFGSGTQLSVL.